The T cell receptor (beta chain) described here comes from a study of blood T cell repertoires in COVID-19. Deletions cut 4 bases from V and 2 bases from J, with 15 bases between. The CDR3 totals 16 residues. Germline CDR1 SGHRS, CDR2 YFSETQ. The assay was immunoSEQ multiplex PCR, and TCRdb's table has in-frame clones only and misses some. The repertoire has 120,000 or so clones, approximately 79% of them found once; the top ten carry 16%. The specimen sequenced was peripheral blood. This receptor was taken from an elderly woman with active or convalescent COVID-19. The chain joins TRBV5-1 to TRBJ1-4, with D possibly TRBD1 on 6 matching bases. Written as DNA, the CDR3 is TGCGCCAGCAGCCAACAGGGTGTCGGGACTAATGAAAAACTGTTTTTT. It is translated as CASSQQGVGTNEKLFF.